Listed below are T cell receptor beta chains from one sample, sequenced in a study of T-cell memory formation after mild COVID-19. TCRdb reprocessed the 5' RACE reads via MiXCR and lists one record per CDR3 protein. This table holds hundreds of thousands of distinct CDR3 sequences, approximately 15% found once. The specimen sequenced was PBMCs or a T cell subset sorted from them (not recorded which). The source of these receptors is a young man who had mild COVID-19 (a few samples of this study predate the infection). Cell type and time point are not known. CDR3s include the opening cysteine and the closing phenylalanine or tryptophan. Fields, in order: clone size, V gene, J gene, D gene, CDR3 protein, CDR3 DNA. D genes are given only for firm matches. Clone size, where shown, is once, few, many, or a class for clones that have expanded.

>-|TRBV6-6|TRBJ1-2|-
CASTLGTMHYYTF
TGTGCCAGCACCCTCGGGACGATGCATTATTACACCTTC
>few|TRBV29-1|TRBJ1-1|-
CGGSVNTEAFF
TGCGGGGGGTCGGTGAACACTGAAGCTTTCTTT
>-|TRBV20-1|TRBJ1-5|-
CSARLPNQPQHF
TGCAGTGCTCGGCTCCCCAATCAGCCCCAGCATTTT
>few|TRBV20-1|TRBJ2-3|-
CSARRDMPITQYF
TGCAGTGCTAGAAGGGATATGCCCATCACGCAGTATTTT
>many|TRBV5-1|TRBJ2-7|-
CASSLGAIYEQYF
TGCGCCAGCAGCTTGGGGGCAATCTACGAGCAGTACTTC
>-|TRBV7-6|TRBJ2-2|TRBD2
CASSPNSGAGVHTGELFF
TGTGCCAGCAGCCCCAATAGTGGAGCGGGGGTCCACACCGGGGAGCTGTTTTTT
>many|TRBV20-1|TRBJ2-3|TRBD1
CSGQGIGDTQYF
TGCAGTGGACAGGGGATTGGAGATACGCAGTATTTT
>few|TRBV20-1|TRBJ1-3|-
CSAGQSSGNTIYF
TGCAGTGCTGGACAGAGCTCTGGAAACACCATATATTTT
>-|TRBV20-1|TRBJ2-2|-
CSARDRAGYTGELFF
TGCAGTGCTAGAGATCGGGCAGGGTACACCGGGGAGCTGTTTTTT
>few|TRBV3-1|TRBJ1-1|TRBD1
CASSRLRDRRNTEAFF
TGTGCCAGCAGCCGACTCCGGGACAGGAGGAACACTGAAGCTTTCTTT
>few|TRBV7-2|TRBJ1-4|-
CASSPWTTNEKLFF
TGTGCCAGCAGCCCCTGGACAACTAATGAAAAACTGTTTTTT
>-|TRBV15|TRBJ2-3|TRBD1
CATRTTGGTSVNTQYF
TGTGCCACCAGAACCACAGGGGGAACCTCGGTTAATACGCAGTATTTT
>-|TRBV6-1|TRBJ2-7|-
CASSLSSSAQYF
TGTGCCAGCAGTCTAAGTTCCAGTGCGCAGTACTTC
>few|TRBV20-1|TRBJ2-6|-
CSAKGSNAGANVLTF
TGCAGTGCCAAGGGTTCGAACGCTGGGGCCAACGTCCTGACTTTC
>-|TRBV5-4|TRBJ1-1|TRBD1
CASRQGGTTEAFF
TGTGCCAGCCGACAGGGAGGGACCACTGAAGCTTTCTTT
>few|TRBV3-1|TRBJ2-7|TRBD1
CASSPGSGQGNYEQYF
TGTGCCAGCAGTCCTGGCTCGGGACAGGGCAACTACGAGCAGTACTTC
>many|TRBV12-3/TRBV12-4|TRBJ1-1|TRBD1
CASKTGTGFSTEAFF
TGTGCCAGCAAAACCGGGACAGGGTTTTCCACTGAAGCTTTCTTT
>many|TRBV7-9|TRBJ2-5|TRBD1
CASTGGTGMTQYF
TGTGCCAGCACAGGAGGGACAGGGATGACCCAGTACTTC
>many|TRBV6-6|TRBJ2-1|-
CASSYVSSNEQFF
TGTGCCAGCAGTTACGTCTCTAGCAATGAGCAGTTCTTC
>-|TRBV6-5|TRBJ1-2|-
CASTIRAGNLYGYTF
TGTGCCAGCACCATTAGGGCAGGGAATCTCTATGGCTACACCTTC
>-|TRBV6-4|TRBJ2-3|-
CASSALASVSTDTQYF
TGTGCCAGCAGTGCTTTAGCTAGCGTAAGCACAGATACGCAGTATTTT
>many|TRBV7-2|TRBJ2-5|TRBD1
CASSLGDRDQETQYF
TGTGCCAGCAGCTTAGGGGACAGGGATCAAGAGACCCAGTACTTC
>-|TRBV4-1|TRBJ1-2|TRBD1
CASSHGGQGATYGYTF
TGCGCCAGCAGCCACGGCGGACAGGGGGCTACCTATGGCTACACCTTC
>many|TRBV6-6|TRBJ2-7|TRBD1
CASRKTRDSPYEQYF
TGTGCCAGCAGGAAGACCCGGGACAGCCCCTACGAGCAGTACTTC
>few|TRBV20-1|TRBJ1-1|-
CSARKGQNTEAFF
TGCAGTGCTAGAAAGGGTCAGAACACTGAAGCTTTCTTT
>-|TRBV4-1|TRBJ1-4|TRBD1
CASSRRNVGWTGGKGEKLFF
TGCGCCAGCAGCCGTCGGAATGTAGGGTGGACAGGGGGAAAAGGTGAAAAACTGTTTTTT
>-|TRBV4-3|TRBJ1-4|TRBD1
CASSPNPPGQGYEKLFF
TGCGCCAGCAGCCCGAATCCTCCGGGACAGGGGTATGAAAAACTGTTTTTT
>few|TRBV7-3|TRBJ1-1|-
CASSPRPNTEAFF
TGTGCCAGCAGCCCTCGGCCGAACACTGAAGCTTTCTTT
>-|TRBV7-9|TRBJ1-1|-
CASSPRAGQIIMNTEAFF
TGTGCCAGCAGCCCGAGGGCGGGGCAGATCATAATGAACACTGAAGCTTTCTTT
>many|TRBV5-1|TRBJ2-4|-
CASSSLGDNIQYF
TGCGCCAGCAGCTCCCTGGGGGACAACATTCAGTACTTC
>-|TRBV19|TRBJ2-1|TRBD2
CASIRTSGEYNEQFF
TGTGCCAGTATCCGGACTAGCGGAGAATACAATGAGCAGTTCTTC
>few|TRBV29-1|TRBJ2-2|-
CSVKEVLTGELFF
TGCAGCGTTAAGGAGGTTCTCACCGGGGAGCTGTTTTTT
>few|TRBV7-9|TRBJ1-1|-
CAIGGRAQAFF
TGTGCCATCGGAGGGCGGGCCCAAGCTTTCTTT
>few|TRBV7-3|TRBJ2-4|-
CASSSLPTDIQYF
TGTGCCAGCAGCTCCCTCCCGACAGATATTCAGTACTTC
>few|TRBV6-6|TRBJ1-3|-
CASSLPSVGMGNTIYF
TGTGCCAGCAGTCTCCCCTCGGTGGGCATGGGAAACACCATATATTTT
>once|TRBV29-1|TRBJ2-3|-
CSVELAGGDTQYF
TGCAGCGTTGAATTGGCAGGGGGGGATACGCAGTATTTT
>few|TRBV7-2|TRBJ2-1|TRBD2
CASSGVGAGNEQFF
TGTGCCAGCAGCGGGGTGGGAGCGGGGAATGAGCAGTTCTTC
>few|TRBV4-1|TRBJ2-5|TRBD1
CASSSTGIYQYF
TGCGCCAGCAGCTCGACAGGGATCTACCAGTACTTC
>few|TRBV6-5|TRBJ2-2|TRBD1
CASRPQGVVELFF
TGTGCCAGCAGACCACAGGGGGTTGTGGAGCTGTTTTTT
>-|TRBV24-1|TRBJ2-1|-
CATRDLTYNEQFF
TGTGCCACCAGGGACCTAACCTACAATGAGCAGTTCTTC
>-|TRBV28|TRBJ2-2|-
CASRTEPPGELFF
TGTGCCAGCAGGACCGAACCACCCGGGGAGCTGTTTTTT
>-|TRBV6-5|TRBJ2-7|TRBD1
CASSRLQGSSYEQYF
TGTGCCAGCAGCCGATTACAGGGGAGCTCCTACGAGCAGTACTTC
>-|TRBV7-9|TRBJ1-2|-
CASSLIRISNGYTF
TGTGCCAGCAGCTTAATCCGGATTTCGAATGGCTACACCTTC
>few|TRBV7-2|TRBJ2-2|TRBD2
CASSGGRRTGELFF
TGTGCCAGTAGCGGGGGGCGCAGAACCGGGGAGCTGTTTTTT
>-|TRBV25-1|TRBJ1-4|-
CASSPPAGEKLFF
TGTGCCAGCAGTCCGCCCGCGGGTGAAAAACTGTTTTTT
>-|TRBV29-1|TRBJ1-2|TRBD1
CSVEAPGQVQF
TGCAGCGTTGAAGCCCCCGGACAGGTACAATTC
>few|TRBV7-2|TRBJ1-4|-
CASSTRASRTNEKLFF
TGTGCCAGCAGCACCCGGGCCTCAAGGACTAATGAAAAACTGTTTTTT
>few|TRBV6-1|TRBJ1-2|-
CASSASRGAGGYTF
TGTGCCAGCAGCGCCTCGCGCGGCGCGGGTGGCTACACCTTC
>-|TRBV6-1|TRBJ1-5|-
CASSQSQGLNQPQHF
TGTGCCAGCAGTCAAAGCCAGGGACTAAATCAGCCCCAGCATTTT
>-|TRBV15|TRBJ2-2|TRBD1
CATSRGGTGNTGELFF
TGTGCCACCAGCAGAGGTGGGACAGGGAACACCGGGGAGCTGTTTTTT
>few|TRBV10-3|TRBJ2-5|-
CAISNREETQYF
TGTGCCATCAGCAACAGGGAAGAGACCCAGTACTTC
>many|TRBV12-3/TRBV12-4|TRBJ2-1|-
CASRPGLTVLGEQFF
TGTGCCAGCAGACCGGGTTTGACGGTTCTGGGTGAGCAGTTCTTC
>-|TRBV5-1|TRBJ1-2|-
CASSPAGPIARYGYTF
TGCGCCAGCAGCCCGGCGGGACCCATCGCTCGCTATGGCTACACCTTC
>few|TRBV3-1|TRBJ2-1|-
CASSQAGTRNEQFF
TGTGCCAGCAGCCAAGCCGGGACCCGCAATGAGCAGTTCTTC
>-|TRBV7-9|TRBJ2-4|TRBD1
CASSHGQVLTKNIQYF
TGTGCCAGCAGCCACGGACAGGTCCTAACCAAAAACATTCAGTACTTC
>few|TRBV6-2/TRBV6-3|TRBJ1-1|-
CASIGLLSEAFF
TGTGCCAGCATTGGACTGCTCTCTGAAGCTTTCTTT